Listed below are T cell receptor beta chains from one sample, sequenced in a study of blood T cell repertoires in COVID-19. Sequencing used immunoSEQ multiplex PCR; TCRdb keeps in-frame clones, though not all of them. The sample has a few hundred thousand clones, approximately 83% seen once. The sample comprised PBMCs or T cells enriched from blood (not recorded which). These receptors were collected from a man in his thirties or forties who had recovered from COVID-19. Each CDR3 is given with its conserved first and last residue. The D gene is left open where the match is weak. Clone size is not always given. Where it is, it says once, few, many or a class for expanded clones.

D gene	J gene	V gene	clone size	CDR3 protein	CDR3 DNA
TRBD1	TRBJ1-1	TRBV5-1	-	CASSWTGGTEAFF	TGCGCCAGCAGCTGGACAGGGGGCACTGAAGCTTTCTTT
TRBD1	TRBJ2-1	TRBV24-1	-	CATSLTGAGSYNEQFF	TGTGCCACCAGTTTAACAGGGGCAGGATCCTACAATGAGCAGTTCTTC
TRBD1	TRBJ2-7	TRBV7-9	-	CASSITGDEQYF	TGTGCCAGCAGCATAACAGGGGACGAGCAGTACTTC
-	TRBJ1-4	TRBV27	-	CASSQFLGAAEEKLFF	TGTGCCAGCAGCCAATTTCTTGGGGCGGCGGAGGAAAAACTGTTTTTT
-	TRBJ1-4	TRBV19	-	CASSLVGLSEKLFF	TGTGCCAGTAGCCTCGTAGGACTGAGTGAAAAACTGTTTTTT
-	TRBJ1-6	TRBV19	-	CASSTGDPVMALHF	TGTGCCAGTAGTACAGGGGACCCTGTGATGGCCCTCCACTTT
TRBD1	TRBJ1-1	TRBV27	-	CASSRDRGRGTEAFF	TGTGCCAGCAGCCGGGACAGGGGAAGGGGGACTGAAGCTTTCTTT
-	TRBJ1-1	TRBV25-1	-	CASSERQTEVFF	TGTGCCAGCAGTGAGCGGCAGACTGAAGTTTTCTTT
-	TRBJ1-5	TRBV6-5	-	CASRLQGNQPQHF	TGTGCCAGCAGGCTGCAGGGCAATCAGCCCCAGCATTTT
-	TRBJ1-2	TRBV14	-	CASSQVPTAGGYTF	TGTGCCAGCAGCCAAGTTCCTACTGCGGGTGGCTACACCTTC
TRBD1	TRBJ2-3	TRBV5-1	-	CASSPSTGVTDTQYF	TGCGCCAGCAGCCCCTCGACAGGGGTCACAGATACGCAGTATTTT
-	TRBJ1-6	TRBV6-2/TRBV6-3	-	CASSYSGAGALSSYNSPLHF	TGTGCCAGCAGTTACTCGGGGGCGGGGGCCCTCAGCTCCTATAATTCACCCCTCCACTTT
TRBD1	TRBJ1-3	TRBV29-1	few	CSVVTGGSGNTIYF	TGCAGCGTTGTCACAGGGGGCTCTGGAAACACCATATATTTT
TRBD2	TRBJ2-1	TRBV5-5	-	CASRWMGLAGYNEQFF	TGTGCCAGCAGATGGATGGGACTAGCGGGATACAATGAGCAGTTCTTC
TRBD1	TRBJ1-1	TRBV5-1	-	CASSTGGITEAFF	TGCGCCAGCAGTACAGGGGGAATCACTGAAGCTTTCTTT
-	TRBJ1-1	TRBV15	-	CATSRAGLKATEAFF	TGTGCCACCAGCAGAGCAGGGTTAAAGGCCACTGAAGCTTTCTTT
TRBD2	TRBJ2-5	TRBV30	-	CAWTGGQETQYF	TGTGCCTGGACGGGGGGTCAAGAGACCCAGTACTTC
TRBD2	TRBJ2-5	TRBV7-2	-	CASSPRGGLAGGQETQYF	TGTGCCAGCAGCCCCCGGGGGGGACTAGCGGGGGGGCAAGAGACCCAGTACTTC
-	TRBJ2-1	TRBV7-9	-	CASSPRDSGPFF	TGTGCCAGCAGCCCCCGGGACTCCGGCCCGTTCTTC
TRBD2	TRBJ2-3	TRBV5-5	-	CASSLSRASGADTQYF	TGTGCCAGCAGCTTGTCCAGGGCTAGCGGGGCAGATACGCAGTATTTT
TRBD1	TRBJ1-6	TRBV7-3	once	CASSLTTGGLSPLHF	TGTGCCAGCAGCCTCACCACAGGGGGCCTTTCACCCCTCCACTTT
TRBD1	TRBJ1-3	TRBV18	-	CASSLGTVPGNTIYF	TGTGCCAGCTCACTCGGGACAGTTCCTGGAAACACCATATATTTT
TRBD1	TRBJ2-3	TRBV6-6	-	CASRSGTGVTDTQYF	TGTGCCAGCAGAAGCGGGACAGGGGTAACAGATACGCAGTATTTT
-	TRBJ1-2	TRBV5-4	-	CASSLDQSGTNYGYTF	TGTGCCAGCAGCTTGGATCAGTCAGGGACTAACTATGGCTACACCTTC
-	TRBJ2-7	TRBV2	-	CASSEDRDYEQYF	TGTGCCAGCAGTGAAGACAGGGACTACGAGCAGTACTTC
TRBD1	TRBJ2-4	TRBV7-2	-	CASSSDRGGIQYF	TGTGCCAGCAGTTCCGACAGGGGGGGCATTCAGTACTTC
TRBD1	TRBJ2-3	TRBV7-3	-	CASSLGGQGGTDTQYF	TGTGCCAGCAGCTTGGGTGGACAGGGAGGAACAGATACGCAGTATTTT
-	TRBJ1-3	TRBV7-6	many	CASSRVGGGPGNTIYF	TGTGCCAGCAGCCGTGTTGGTGGAGGGCCTGGAAACACCATATATTTT
TRBD1	TRBJ1-2	TRBV6-5	-	CASSLGTGGNGYTF	TGTGCCAGCAGCCTTGGGACAGGGGGCAATGGCTACACCTTC
-	TRBJ1-6	TRBV5-4	few	CASSSPGDSYNSPLHF	TGTGCCAGCAGCTCCCCCGGGGACTCCTATAATTCACCCCTCCACTTT
-	TRBJ1-1	TRBV7-9	-	CASSPRSGTEAFF	TGTGCCAGCAGCCCCCGGTCGGGGACTGAAGCTTTCTTT
-	TRBJ2-3	TRBV4-2	-	CASSPGGRGDTQYF	TGTGCCAGCAGTCCAGGGGGGCGGGGCGATACGCAGTATTTT
TRBD2	TRBJ2-5	TRBV24-1	once	CATSDPGKGGETQYF	TGTGCCACCAGTGATCCGGGAAAGGGAGGGGAGACCCAGTACTTC
-	TRBJ2-2	TRBV5-1	once	CASSFAMGNSGELFF	TGCGCCAGCAGCTTTGCCATGGGCAATTCCGGGGAGCTGTTTTTT
-	TRBJ2-3	TRBV7-9	few	CASSPVGGTDTQYF	TGTGCCAGCAGCCCCGTGGGGGGTACAGATACGCAGTATTTT
TRBD1	TRBJ1-2	TRBV5-3	-	CARSLAGGDREYPNYGYTF	TGTGCCAGAAGCTTGGCGGGGGGGGACAGAGAGTACCCTAACTATGGCTACACCTTC
TRBD1	TRBJ2-7	TRBV9	-	CASSVSGTGGYEQYF	TGTGCCAGCAGCGTTTCCGGGACAGGGGGCTACGAGCAGTACTTC
-	TRBJ2-2	TRBV30	-	CAWKSGNTGELFF	TGTGCCTGGAAATCAGGGAACACCGGGGAGCTGTTTTTT
-	TRBJ2-3	TRBV5-6	-	CASSIPGGVASTDTQYF	TGTGCCAGCAGCATCCCCGGCGGGGTGGCTAGCACAGATACGCAGTATTTT
TRBD1	TRBJ1-2	TRBV5-4	-	CASSLGGGQGYGYTF	TGTGCCAGCAGCTTGGGGGGCGGACAGGGCTATGGCTACACCTTC
-	TRBJ1-1	TRBV5-1	-	CASSLNTRGNTEAFF	TGCGCCAGCAGCTTGAATACCAGGGGGAACACTGAAGCTTTCTTT
-	TRBJ1-1	TRBV11-2	-	CASSSPPGRNTEAFF	TGTGCCAGCAGCTCCCCCCCCGGTAGGAACACTGAAGCTTTCTTT
-	TRBJ1-1	TRBV5-6	-	CASSPYSMNTEAFF	TGTGCCAGCAGCCCCTACAGCATGAACACTGAAGCTTTCTTT
TRBD1	TRBJ1-2	TRBV30	-	CAWSLTGTVAF	TGTGCCTGGAGCCTAACCGGGACAGTAGCCTTC
-	TRBJ2-1	TRBV27	-	CASSFSGLGNEQFF	TGTGCCAGCAGTTTTTCAGGGCTCGGCAATGAGCAGTTCTTC
-	TRBJ2-7	TRBV2	once	CASSEAARSGYEQYF	TGTGCCAGCAGTGAAGCGGCCCGAAGTGGCTACGAGCAGTACTTC
TRBD1	TRBJ1-2	TRBV19	once	CASSATGTANYGYTF	TGTGCCAGTAGTGCTACCGGGACAGCAAATTATGGCTACACCTTC
TRBD1	TRBJ1-6	TRBV27	-	CASSPDRAYSPLHF	TGTGCCAGCAGCCCCGACAGGGCCTACTCACCCCTCCACTTT
-	TRBJ1-1	TRBV6-1	-	CASSEVVGEKAFF	TGTGCCAGCAGTGAGGTGGTCGGGGAAAAAGCTTTCTTT
TRBD2	TRBJ2-7	TRBV6-2/TRBV6-3	-	CASSLPLSGGTTSYEQYF	TGTGCCAGCAGCCTCCCACTGAGCGGGGGGACCACCTCCTACGAGCAGTACTTC
TRBD2	TRBJ2-6	TRBV10-3	once	CAATTGGGANVLTF	TGTGCCGCTACAACGGGGGGTGGGGCCAACGTCCTGACTTTC
TRBD1	TRBJ1-1	TRBV30	-	CAWSPVDRGVPEAFF	TGTGCCTGGAGCCCCGTGGACAGGGGGGTCCCTGAAGCTTTCTTT
TRBD2	TRBJ2-7	TRBV7-6	-	CASSLEEGTSGTYEQYF	TGTGCCAGCAGCTTAGAGGAAGGGACTAGCGGAACCTACGAGCAGTACTTC
TRBD1	TRBJ1-2	TRBV6-5	-	CASSTGQGEYGYTF	TGTGCCAGCAGTACGGGACAGGGAGAATATGGCTACACCTTC
TRBD1	TRBJ1-1	TRBV18	-	CASSPNSPGQGAVRTEAFF	TGTGCCAGCTCACCCAATAGCCCGGGACAGGGGGCAGTTCGGACTGAAGCTTTCTTT
-	TRBJ1-5	TRBV12-1	-	CASSPGGYDQPQHF	TGTGCCAGCAGCCCAGGGGGGTATGATCAGCCCCAGCATTTT
-	TRBJ1-2	TRBV7-9	few	CASSLFGRDYGYTF	TGTGCCAGCAGCTTATTCGGCAGGGACTATGGCTACACCTTC